A selection of T cell receptor beta chains follows, all from one sample in a study of T-cell reconstitution after alpha-beta-depleted transplantation in children. TCRdb re-called the PCR reads through MiXCR, storing one row per CDR3 protein. There are about 500,000 distinct CDR3 sequences in the sample; roughly 33% occur only once, and approximately 2.3% lies in the top ten. The source material was PBMCs from the stem cell graft donor, sampled from the stem cell graft. These TCRs come from a human donor who donated a stem cell graft to a child with aplastic anemia. Both conserved end residues are part of each CDR3. The listing skips clone size in some rows; elsewhere it reads once, few, many or a size class.

V gene: TRBV12-3/TRBV12-4; clone size: few; J gene: TRBJ1-2; CDR3 protein: CASSPGTGRGYTF
V gene: TRBV30; clone size: few; J gene: TRBJ2-7; CDR3 protein: CAVRRFYEQYF
V gene: TRBV5-1; clone size: NA; J gene: TRBJ2-1; CDR3 protein: CASSRTTDEQFF
V gene: TRBV5-1; clone size: few; J gene: TRBJ1-6; CDR3 protein: CASQYSPLHF
V gene: TRBV30; clone size: NA; J gene: TRBJ1-1; CDR3 protein: CAWSPVGTGAFF
V gene: TRBV5-1; clone size: few; J gene: TRBJ2-1; CDR3 protein: CASSLLGTDVYNEQFF
V gene: TRBV29-1; clone size: NA; J gene: TRBJ2-2; CDR3 protein: CSVEGVFF
V gene: TRBV19; clone size: few; J gene: TRBJ2-1; CDR3 protein: CASSILAGSIDEQFF
V gene: TRBV5-1; clone size: NA; J gene: TRBJ2-7; CDR3 protein: CASSLVLAGVRRSYEQYF
V gene: TRBV12-3/TRBV12-4; clone size: few; J gene: TRBJ1-1; CDR3 protein: CASIKGLTTEAFF
V gene: TRBV30; clone size: few; J gene: TRBJ2-3; CDR3 protein: CAWGAGGNGADTQYF
V gene: TRBV29-1; clone size: NA; J gene: TRBJ2-2; CDR3 protein: CSVATDREGTGELFF
V gene: TRBV3-1; clone size: NA; J gene: TRBJ2-7; CDR3 protein: CASSFQGESSYEQYF
V gene: TRBV15; clone size: few; J gene: TRBJ1-2; CDR3 protein: CATNKPGGGYGYTF
V gene: TRBV12-3/TRBV12-4; clone size: NA; J gene: TRBJ2-1; CDR3 protein: CASANTPYGEF
V gene: TRBV2; clone size: once; J gene: TRBJ1-6; CDR3 protein: CAASRTVYNSPLHF
V gene: TRBV2; clone size: NA; J gene: TRBJ2-3; CDR3 protein: CASSELAGEGDTQYF
V gene: TRBV4-3; clone size: NA; J gene: TRBJ2-7; CDR3 protein: CASSQWIGSYEQYF
V gene: TRBV6-5; clone size: few; J gene: TRBJ2-5; CDR3 protein: CASSNLDRGLGETQYF
V gene: TRBV18; clone size: few; J gene: TRBJ1-2; CDR3 protein: CASSPGTDARGYTF
V gene: TRBV18; clone size: NA; J gene: TRBJ2-1; CDR3 protein: CASSPPGRLYNEQFF
V gene: TRBV27; clone size: few; J gene: TRBJ2-5; CDR3 protein: CASSPRTSGRTETQYF
V gene: TRBV6-1; clone size: NA; J gene: TRBJ2-5; CDR3 protein: CASTRDRDETQYF
V gene: TRBV20-1; clone size: NA; J gene: TRBJ2-1; CDR3 protein: CSARDERRTTYNEQFF
V gene: TRBV5-1; clone size: NA; J gene: TRBJ2-1; CDR3 protein: CASSFKRERDEQFF
V gene: TRBV12-3/TRBV12-4; clone size: NA; J gene: TRBJ2-5; CDR3 protein: CASSPSGVRETQYF
V gene: TRBV4-3; clone size: NA; J gene: TRBJ2-3; CDR3 protein: CASSQRPISADTQYF
V gene: TRBV29-1; clone size: few; J gene: TRBJ2-2; CDR3 protein: CSVYDRGNTGELFF
V gene: TRBV9; clone size: NA; J gene: TRBJ1-1; CDR3 protein: CASSVGNPVGTDEAFF
V gene: TRBV18; clone size: NA; J gene: TRBJ2-1; CDR3 protein: CASSPPWVMGNNEQFF
V gene: TRBV5-1; clone size: once; J gene: TRBJ2-1; CDR3 protein: CASGRLAGIEQFF
V gene: TRBV24-1; clone size: NA; J gene: TRBJ2-7; CDR3 protein: CATSDTGTGSYEQYF
V gene: TRBV7-6; clone size: NA; J gene: TRBJ1-1; CDR3 protein: CASSKGVRDHMNTEAFF
V gene: TRBV6-2/TRBV6-3; clone size: few; J gene: TRBJ2-7; CDR3 protein: CASSYSSGSSYEQYF
V gene: TRBV6-1; clone size: few; J gene: TRBJ2-4; CDR3 protein: CASGLRGGKNIQYF
V gene: TRBV18; clone size: NA; J gene: TRBJ2-7; CDR3 protein: CASSPRRDTIYEQYF
V gene: TRBV5-1; clone size: few; J gene: TRBJ1-1; CDR3 protein: CASSFGTGDLNTEAFF
V gene: TRBV7-2; clone size: few; J gene: TRBJ1-5; CDR3 protein: CASSWEGGSNQPQHF
V gene: TRBV12-3/TRBV12-4; clone size: NA; J gene: TRBJ1-3; CDR3 protein: CASSSPGQDNTIYF
V gene: TRBV7-2; clone size: NA; J gene: TRBJ2-5; CDR3 protein: CASSLAGRMQETQYF
V gene: TRBV9; clone size: NA; J gene: TRBJ1-2; CDR3 protein: CASSVAPAVNYGYTF
V gene: TRBV5-6; clone size: NA; J gene: TRBJ1-4; CDR3 protein: CASSAPGGATNEKLFF
V gene: TRBV6-5; clone size: NA; J gene: TRBJ1-1; CDR3 protein: CASSYDVIASEAFF
V gene: TRBV20-1; clone size: few; J gene: TRBJ2-1; CDR3 protein: CSAAPLGPKSYNEQFF
V gene: TRBV10-3; clone size: few; J gene: TRBJ1-4; CDR3 protein: CAISELAGNEKLFF
V gene: TRBV4-3; clone size: few; J gene: TRBJ2-3; CDR3 protein: CASSRAAQGVADTQYF